The subject of this entry is one T cell receptor beta chain. PCRs were each spiked with synthetic TCR analog templates. The repertoire was sequenced with immunoSEQ multiplex PCR; TCRdb's copy has only in-frame clones and lacks some. This table has 30,000 to 40,000 clones, 84% appearing once. This entry comes from a study of PD-L1 blockade in urothelial cancer. Study information: Each participant's history included 0 to 3 prior chemotherapy regimens. Analysis of blood occurred 3 weeks (second dose) and 6 weeks after treatment start.

V lost 4 bases and J lost 6, with 12 bases in between. Per the germline V gene, CDR1 is SGHRS and CDR2 is YFSETQ. This CDR3 contains 13 residues. Time point given: pretreatment peripheral blood. Sampling of each patient yielded between 1 and 8 specimens, collected pretreatment and on-treatment. The TCR was taken from a man between 60 and 75 years old with urothelial cancer. Sequenced here: PBMCs, sampled around atezolizumab (anti-PD-L1) treatment. The chain employs TRBV5-1 and TRBJ2-3; D remains ambiguous. The CDR3 here is CASSGQVADTQYF. The DNA of the CDR3 is TGCGCCAGCAGCGGTCAGGTGGCGGATACGCAGTATTTT.